The rows below give T cell receptor beta chains drawn from one sample of a study of lymphopenia after photon versus proton radiotherapy. Assay: immunoSEQ multiplex PCR; the TCRdb copy retains only in-frame clones and omits some. The data show 20,000 to 25,000 clones, 85% to 95% seen once. The sequenced sample was peripheral blood, obtained from a patient treated with proton-based radiotherapy. Receptor source: an older woman with pancreatic cancer. Some clones in this sample may be carry-over from other donors' samples. The CDR3 runs from the conserved cysteine through the conserved F or W. The D gene is left open where the match is weak. A row's size may be missing; if present it is once, few, many or a size class.

size,J,D,V,DNA,CDR3
few,TRBJ2-7,NA,TRBV19,TGTGCCAGTAGGACAGGATTATCGAACGAGCAGTACTTC,CASRTGLSNEQYF
once,TRBJ2-2,TRBD1,TRBV7-9,TGTGCCAGCAGCCCCGCTCCGGGACAGGGGGCTGTCGCCGGGGAGCTGTTTTTT,CASSPAPGQGAVAGELFF
NA,TRBJ1-1,NA,TRBV5-8,TGTGCCAGCAGCTTGGCCGTAGCTGATGAAGCTTTCTTT,CASSLAVADEAFF
NA,TRBJ2-5,NA,TRBV7-6,TGTGCCAGCAGCCCCAGTGGGCCTGAAGAGACCCAGTACTTC,CASSPSGPEETQYF
NA,TRBJ1-4,TRBD1,TRBV11-2,TGTGCCAGCAGCAGACAGGGAGCTAATGAAAAACTGTTTTTT,CASSRQGANEKLFF
once,TRBJ2-7,TRBD2,TRBV6-1,TGTGCCAGCAGTGAAGCGCGGCTAGCGGACTACGAGCAGTACTTC,CASSEARLADYEQYF
NA,TRBJ2-3,NA,TRBV10-3,TGTGCCATCAGTGAGTCTGGGGGGCCAACAGATACGCAGTATTTT,CAISESGGPTDTQYF
NA,TRBJ2-1,TRBD2,TRBV19,TGTGCCAGTAGTACCCGCGGGACTAGCGGATACAATGAGCAGTTCTTC,CASSTRGTSGYNEQFF
NA,TRBJ1-1,NA,TRBV7-2,TGTGCCAGCAGCTTATCCCCAGCCATGAACACTGAAGCTTTCTTT,CASSLSPAMNTEAFF
NA,TRBJ1-2,NA,TRBV28,TGTGCCAGCAATACAATCGGTGTTAACAGTTTAAACTATGGCTACACCTTC,CASNTIGVNSLNYGYTF